One sample yielded the 2 T cell receptor beta chains listed below, sequenced in a study of T-cell memory formation after mild COVID-19. TCRdb used MiXCR to reprocess the 5' RACE reads, holding one entry per CDR3 protein. Of under 450,000 distinct CDR3 sequences detected, 20% to 25% appear once; the ten largest clones hold 20% to 25%. Sequencing was carried out using PBMCs or a T cell subset sorted from them (not recorded which). The receptors shown here come from a man aged 18-30 years who had mild COVID-19 (a few samples of this study predate the infection). Cell type and time point are not known.

This clonotype was seen a handful of times. This chain uses TRBV20-1 with TRBJ2-3, with 11 bases matching TRBD2. V trimming: 5 bases; J trimming: 2 bases; junction bases outside the gene matches: 6. CDR1 is DFQATT and CDR2 is SNEGSKA in the germline V gene (reference sequence). This CDR3 is 15 amino acids long. The CDR3 here is CSAEPGLADTDTQYF. Written as DNA, the CDR3 is TGCAGTGCTGAACCGGGACTAGCGGACACAGATACGCAGTATTTT.

This clonotype was detected only a few times. The genes are TRBV3-1 and TRBJ2-3; D tentatively fits TRBD1 or TRBD2 (5 bases each). The CDR3 is 16 residues long. V shed 0 bases and J shed 4 bases, with 14 bases lying between them. Germline V gene data show CDR1 as LGHDT and CDR2 as YNNKEL (reference sequence). CDR3 amino acids: CASSQDMGRGSDTQYF. The CDR3 bases are TGTGCCAGCAGCCAAGATATGGGTCGGGGCTCAGATACGCAGTATTTT.